This T cell receptor (beta chain) stems from a study of OX40 agonist ivuxolimab in advanced cancers. Study-level information: Ivuxolimab, an agonistic anti-OX40 (CD134) antibody, was given to patients. Findings and limits, study-wide: Dose levels from 0.1 to 3.0 mg/kg saw CD4+ and CD8+ blood T cells expand clonally by week 6. The investigators did not determine what antigen specificity the expanded peripheral T cells had.

The repertoire was sequenced with immunoSEQ multiplex PCR; TCRdb's copy has only in-frame clones and lacks some. Of approximately 69,000 clones in the sample, 94% are singletons; the top ten hold roughly 14%. Of note for this clone: Its antigen is undetermined.

CDR1 and CDR2 (germline): MNHEY, SMNVEV (reference sequence). The CDR3 has 13 residues. Trimming pared 7 bases from V and 2 bases from J, leaving 11 bases between. Drawing of blood for sampling happened at baseline, at cycle 4 day 1, and at cycle 7 day 1. The origin of this receptor is an adult with an advanced solid tumor such as melanoma, head and neck, liver or kidney cancer. The genes are TRBV27 and TRBJ1-1, with D perhaps TRBD1 (5 bases). Sample: CD4+ or CD8+ T cells sorted from blood, taken in a trial of the OX40 agonist ivuxolimab. CDR3 nucleotide sequence: TGTGCCAGCATGGTGGGGGGAAACACTGAAGCTTTCTTT. This gives the protein CASMVGGNTEAFF.